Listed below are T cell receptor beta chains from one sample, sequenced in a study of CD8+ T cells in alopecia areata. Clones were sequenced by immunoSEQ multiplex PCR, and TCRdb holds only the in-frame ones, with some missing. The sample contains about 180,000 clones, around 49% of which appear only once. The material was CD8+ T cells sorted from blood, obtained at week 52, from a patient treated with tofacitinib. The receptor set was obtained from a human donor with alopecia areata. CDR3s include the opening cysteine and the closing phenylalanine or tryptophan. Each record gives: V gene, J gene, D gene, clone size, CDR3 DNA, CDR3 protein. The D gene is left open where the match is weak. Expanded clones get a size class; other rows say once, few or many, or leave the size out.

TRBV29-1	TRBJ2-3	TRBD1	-	TGCAGCGTTGAAGGCCGGACAGGGGTCACAGATACGCAGTATTTT	CSVEGRTGVTDTQYF
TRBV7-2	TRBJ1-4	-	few	TGTGCCAGCAGCTTAGCCGGGGATGAAAAACTGTTTTTT	CASSLAGDEKLFF
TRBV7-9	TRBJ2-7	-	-	TGTGCCAGCAGCCCCCGGTCCTTAGGGGACTACGAGCAGTACTTC	CASSPRSLGDYEQYF
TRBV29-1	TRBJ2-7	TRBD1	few	TGCAGCGTTGACCCCGGGACAGGGGGATACGAGCAGTACTTC	CSVDPGTGGYEQYF
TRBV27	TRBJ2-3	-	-	TGTGCCAGCAGTTTATTGCCCCTTTCGGATACGCAGTATTTT	CASSLLPLSDTQYF
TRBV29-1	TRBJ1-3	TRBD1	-	TGCAGCGTTGTGGGGACAGCCTCTGGAAACACCATATATTTT	CSVVGTASGNTIYF
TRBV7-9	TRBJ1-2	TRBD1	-	TGTGCCAGCAGCTCCGGCGGGACAGCGTTCTCCGGCTACACCTTC	CASSSGGTAFSGYTF
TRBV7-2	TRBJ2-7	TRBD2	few	TGTGCCAGCAGCCCTGGACTAGCGCTTTACGAGCAGTACTTC	CASSPGLALYEQYF
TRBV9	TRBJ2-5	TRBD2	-	TGTGCCAGCAGCTTCTCTAGCGGGGGGTTCCAAGAGACCCAGTACTTC	CASSFSSGGFQETQYF
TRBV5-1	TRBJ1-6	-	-	TGCGCCAGCAGCTCCCGGGACGGATCACATTCACCCCTCCACTTT	CASSSRDGSHSPLHF
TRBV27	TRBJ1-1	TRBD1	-	TGTGCCAGCAGTCCGGGACAGTTGATGAACACTGAAGCTTTCTTT	CASSPGQLMNTEAFF
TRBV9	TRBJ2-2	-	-	TGTGCCAGCAGCGTAGAGGGGAGTACCGGGGAGCTGTTTTTT	CASSVEGSTGELFF
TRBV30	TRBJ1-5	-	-	TGTGCCTGGAGTGTAATGAGTAATCAGCCCCAGCATTTT	CAWSVMSNQPQHF
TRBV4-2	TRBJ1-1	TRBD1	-	TGTGCCAGCAGCCAACGGGACAGGGGTCTTGACACTGAAGCTTTCTTT	CASSQRDRGLDTEAFF
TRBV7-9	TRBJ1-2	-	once	TGTGCCAGCAGCCCGAGTACAGGGAACTATGGCTACACCTTC	CASSPSTGNYGYTF
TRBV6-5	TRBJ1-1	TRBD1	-	TGTGCCATTGGACAGGTTGAAGCTTTCTTT	CAIGQVEAFF
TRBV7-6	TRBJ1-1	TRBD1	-	TGTGCCAGCAGCCTCCCTGGACAGGCTGAAGCTTTCTTT	CASSLPGQAEAFF
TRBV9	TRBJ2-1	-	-	TGTGCCAGCAGCGGGATGGCGGGGGAGCAGTTCTTC	CASSGMAGEQFF
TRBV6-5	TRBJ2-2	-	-	TGTGCCACTCGTGGATTATCAGAGTCCGGGGAGCTGTTTTTT	CATRGLSESGELFF
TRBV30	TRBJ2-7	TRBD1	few	TGTGCCTGGAACCCAGGGGGCATGTACGAGCAGTACTTC	CAWNPGGMYEQYF
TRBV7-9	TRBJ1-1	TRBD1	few	TGTGCCAGCAGCTTTAGCCAACAGGGGGCGAACACTGAAGCTTTCTTT	CASSFSQQGANTEAFF
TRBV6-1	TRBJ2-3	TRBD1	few	TGTGCCAGCGGCGGGACAGGGGGCTCAGATACGCAGTATTTT	CASGGTGGSDTQYF
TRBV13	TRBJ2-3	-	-	TGTGCCAGCAGCTCATCCGGGACCCCCGGGGAAACAGATACGCAGTATTTT	CASSSSGTPGETDTQYF
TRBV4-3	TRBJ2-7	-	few	TGCGCCAGCAGCCAAGAATGGGGGGGGCCCACCTACGAGCAGTACTTC	CASSQEWGGPTYEQYF
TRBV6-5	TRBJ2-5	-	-	TGTGCCAGCAGTTACTCTAACACAGGGCTATACTTC	CASSYSNTGLYF
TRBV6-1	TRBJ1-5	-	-	TGTGCCAGCAGTGGGACCGGGAGATACAATCAGCCCCAGCATTTT	CASSGTGRYNQPQHF
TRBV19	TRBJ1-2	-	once	TGTGCCAGTAGCCACGGGACCGTCGATGGCTACACCTTC	CASSHGTVDGYTF
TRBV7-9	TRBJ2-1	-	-	TGTGCCAGCAGCTTAGTATCCGGGGGAGATGAGCAGTTCTTC	CASSLVSGGDEQFF
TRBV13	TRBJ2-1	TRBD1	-	TGTGCCAGCAGCTGGACAGGGCATGAGCAGTTCTTC	CASSWTGHEQFF
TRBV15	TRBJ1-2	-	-	TGTGCCACCAGCAGCCCGGAGGAGGCACACTATGGCTACACCTTC	CATSSPEEAHYGYTF
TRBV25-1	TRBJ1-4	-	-	TGTGCCAGCAGTGGGTGGCCGCCGGGGGAAAAACTGTTTTTT	CASSGWPPGEKLFF
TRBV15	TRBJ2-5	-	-	TGTGCCACCAGCAGAGACCTTGTCGGAGAGGGGCAAGAGACCCAGTACTTC	CATSRDLVGEGQETQYF
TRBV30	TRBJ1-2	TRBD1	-	TGTGCCTGGAGTGTACGACAGGGGCTCCACTATGGCTACACCTTC	CAWSVRQGLHYGYTF
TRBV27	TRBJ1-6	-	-	TGTGCCAGCCGTGAGGCTGGGAATTCACCCCTCCACTTT	CASREAGNSPLHF
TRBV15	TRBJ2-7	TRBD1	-	TGTGCCACCAGCAGAGACTCCGGGACAGAAGACTACGAGCAGTACTTC	CATSRDSGTEDYEQYF
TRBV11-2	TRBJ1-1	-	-	TGTGCCAGCAGCTTAGAGGGCAGGATGAACACTGAAGCTTTCTTT	CASSLEGRMNTEAFF
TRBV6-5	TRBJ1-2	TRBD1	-	TGTGCCAGCAGTGCCGGGACAGTCTATGGCTACACCTTC	CASSAGTVYGYTF
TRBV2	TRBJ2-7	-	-	TGTGCCAGCAGTGAATTGGTGGACTTGCAGTACTTC	CASSELVDLQYF
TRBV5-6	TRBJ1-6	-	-	TGTGCCAGCAGCTTCCAGGCGAATTCACCCCTCCACTTT	CASSFQANSPLHF
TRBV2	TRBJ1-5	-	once	TGTGCCAGCAGCACCCTCCTCAACAGGGAAGGCGGACAGCCCCAGCATTTT	CASSTLLNREGGQPQHF
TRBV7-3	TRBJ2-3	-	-	TGTGCCAGCAGTAAGGAGGGAAGCACAGATACGCAGTATTTT	CASSKEGSTDTQYF
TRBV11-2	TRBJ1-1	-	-	TGTGCCAGCAGCTTAGGATTGAACACTGAAGCTTTCTTT	CASSLGLNTEAFF
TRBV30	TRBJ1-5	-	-	TGTGCCTGGAGCCCACGGGCACAACATCAGCCCCAGCATTTT	CAWSPRAQHQPQHF
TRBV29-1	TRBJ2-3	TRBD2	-	TGCAGCGTTGAAAAGACTAGCGGTGGCACAGATACGCAGTATTTT	CSVEKTSGGTDTQYF
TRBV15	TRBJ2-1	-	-	TGTGCCACCACCGCGAACGATTGGGCCTCCTACAATGAGCAGTTCTTC	CATTANDWASYNEQFF
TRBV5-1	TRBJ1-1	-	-	TGCGCCAGCAGCTTGGAGGTTAAGGGCACTGAAGCTTTCTTT	CASSLEVKGTEAFF
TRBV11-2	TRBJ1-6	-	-	TGTGCCAGCAGCAAAGGGCGTTCACCCCTCCACTTT	CASSKGRSPLHF